These 17 T cell receptor beta chains came from one sample sequenced in a study of T cells in women clearing cervical HPV infection. Data came from immunoSEQ multiplex PCR; TCRdb stores just in-frame clones and leaves some out. The sample holds roughly 42,000 clones. Sample: blood buffy coat. These receptors were collected from a woman between 18 and 70 years old with a cervical HPV16 infection that either progressed to CIN3+ or cleared (not recorded which).

Of note for this clone: The CDR3 end falls 3 residues outside the read, so it is completed with the germline J gene. The chain combines TRBV5-1 with TRBJ2-3, with 8 bases matching TRBD1. The CDR3 is 15 amino acids. CDR1 is SGHRS, CDR2 YFSETQ, per germline. With 4 bases clipped from V and 3 bases from J, the junction kept 7 bases outside the gene matches. The DNA read from the CDR3 is TGCGCCAGCAGCGTCGACAGGGGAGGTACAGATACG. Translating gives CASSVDRGGTDT. The entire CDR3 protein reads CASSVDRGGTDTQYF.

CDR3 bases read: TGCAGTACCGGGGGAAAGGGCAATCAGCCC. It encodes CSTGGKGNQP. In full, the CDR3 reads CSTGGKGNQPQHF. The rearrangement joins TRBV20-1 to TRBJ1-5; the D gene is possibly TRBD1 (5 bases). The sequence runs out 3 residues before the end of the CDR3; the remainder is reconstructed from the germline J gene. The V and J ends lost 8 bases and 2 bases respectively, with 13 bases between them. The CDR3 has 13 amino acids. Germline lookup yields CDR1 DFQATT and CDR2 SNEGSKA (reference sequence).

For this clone: Read coverage stops 3 residues before the CDR3 terminus; the germline J gene supplies the remainder. The chain is built from TRBV7-8 and TRBJ1-2; TRBD1 matches 7 bases. This CDR3 has 14 residues. Germline assignment: CDR1 SGHVS and CDR2 FQNEAQ. The covered CDR3 bases are TGTGCCAGCAGCCTGGGACAGAGCACAGATACC. Translating gives CASSLGQSTDT. The whole CDR3 is CASSLGQSTDTYTF.

As regards this clone: The read stops 3 residues short of the end of the CDR3; the missing end is completed from the germline J gene. The chain employs TRBV11-3 and TRBJ1-1; D not certain. Per the germline V gene, CDR1 is SGHNT and CDR2 is YENEEA. The CDR3 length is 13 residues. V lost 5 bases to trimming and J lost 3 bases, with 10 bases between them. The DNA read from the CDR3 is TGTGCCAGCAGCATCGAGAGGGACACTGAA. Its protein product is CASSIERDTE. The full CDR3 protein reads CASSIERDTEAFF.

Details on this clone: Read data end 3 residues before the CDR3 end; the end is taken from the germline J gene. The rearrangement uses TRBV20-1 and TRBJ2-3; possibly TRBD1 for D (5 bases). Germline-derived CDR1 and CDR2 are DFQATT and SNEGSKA (reference sequence). Trimming took off 1 base at V and 2 bases at J, with 13 bases between the two ends. This CDR3 comprises 15 residues. CDR3: CSARAQGKDTDTQYF. The part of the CDR3 DNA that was read is TGCAGTGCTAGAGCCCAGGGAAAGGACACAGATACG.

As regards this clone: The CDR3 end lies 3 residues beyond the end of the read and is filled in from the germline J gene. The V call is TRBV12-3 or TRBV12-4, the J call TRBJ2-7; 12 nucleotides agree with TRBD2. V trimming: 6 bases; J trimming: 6 bases; junction bases outside the gene matches: 9. The CDR3 has 15 amino acids. The sequenced CDR3 bases are TGTGCCAGCAGCCTCTCCGGGACTAGCGGGCGCGAG. This gives the protein CASSLSGTSGRE. In full, the CDR3 reads CASSLSGTSGREQYF.

The chain's CDR3 is CASSETGGPTDTQYF. The sequenced CDR3 bases are TGCGCCAGCAGTGAGACAGGGGGCCCCACAGATACG. The chain links TRBV10-1 to TRBJ2-3; 9 bases agree with TRBD1. The CDR3 end falls 3 residues outside the read, so it is completed with the germline J gene. The junction had 2 bases not matched to a gene; V was cut back by 2 bases and J by 2 bases. The CDR3 sequence is 15 residues long. CDR1 and CDR2 (germline): WNHNN, SYGVQD (reference sequence).

Worth noting for this clone: The read ends 3 residues early relative to the CDR3; the germline J gene fills the gap. This chain joins TRBV14 and TRBJ1-4; TRBD1 aligns across 11 bases. The germline gives CDR1 SGHDN, CDR2 FVKESK. Trimming removed 9 bases from V and 5 bases from J; junction bases left unmatched: 8. CDR3 length: 15 amino acids. The CDR3: CASKVWDRGNEKLFF. The part of the CDR3 DNA that was read is TGTGCCAGTAAGGTGTGGGACAGGGGGAATGAAAAA.

Comment on this clone: The observed sequence ends 3 residues before the CDR3 terminus, with the missing tail filled in from the germline J gene. The chain uses TRBV19 and TRBJ1-1; TRBD1 agrees at 7 bases. Germline CDR1 LNHDA, CDR2 SQIVND (reference sequence). J was trimmed by 3 bases and V by 6 bases; bases with no gene match: 4. The CDR3 runs to 13 residues. The CDR3 bases that were read are TGTGCCAGTAGCCTAGACAGGGACACTGAA. Translated: CASSLDRDTE. The CDR3 reads in full as CASSLDRDTEAFF.

Concerning this clone itself: Read sequence stops 3 residues before the CDR3 end, and the germline J gene provides the missing end. The sample has other DNA sequences that encode this CDR3 too. This chain links TRBV7-3 with TRBJ2-7; 10 bases are shared with TRBD2. Germline CDR1 SGHTA, CDR2 FQGTGA. J lost 5 bases, V lost 4 bases, and 5 bases had no gene match. CDR3 length: 14 residues. CDR3 in amino acids: CASSSSGGANEQYF. Incomplete CDR3 DNA: TGTGCCAGCAGCTCCAGCGGGGGGGCCAACGAG. Looking up the rest from reference TRBV7-3 and TRBJ2-7 gives the full variable domain: GAGVSQTPSNKVTEKGKYVELRCDPISGHTALYWYRQSLGQGPEFLIYFQGTGAADDSGLPNDRFFAVRPEGSVSTLKIQRTERGDSAVYLCASSSSGGANEQYFGPGTRLTVT.

Comments on this clone: A junction boundary mismatches the germline segment, possibly from a read error. The read ends 3 residues early relative to the CDR3; the germline J gene fills the gap. The gene calls are TRBV4-2 and TRBJ2-3, with TRBD2 as a possible D gene (6 bases). There are 15 residues in the CDR3. Germline CDR1 and CDR2: LGHNA and YNFKEQ. The covered CDR3 bases are TGCGCCAGCAGCCAAGGGCGGGGTAGCACAGATACG. It is translated as CASSQGRGSTDT. The whole CDR3 sequence is CASSQGRGSTDTQYF.

As concerns this clone: Coverage ceases 3 residues before the CDR3 finishes, and the germline J gene fills in the end. The chain has TRBV7-9 and TRBJ1-3; a weak D match, TRBD1 (6 bases). With 5 bases removed from V and 0 bases from J, the gap between germline ends came to 8 bases. Germline V gene lookup returns CDR1 SEHNR and CDR2 FQNEAQ (reference sequence). This CDR3 has 14 residues. CDR3: CASSMDSSGNTIYF. The sequenced part of the CDR3 DNA is TGTGCCAGCAGCATGGACAGCTCTGGAAACACC.

This chain's CDR3 is CSVHPTSDTYNEQFF. The covered CDR3 bases are TGCAGCGTTCATCCTACTAGCGACACCTACAATGAG. The J gene is TRBJ2-1, the V gene TRBV29-1; 7 bases are a match to TRBD2. Read sequence stops 3 residues before the CDR3 end, and the germline J gene provides the missing end. Germline loops: CDR1 SQVTM, CDR2 ANQGSEA. Trimming cost V 5 bases and J 2 bases; bases outside gene matches: 9. The CDR3 spans 15 residues.

Regarding this clone: Read data end 3 residues before the CDR3 end; the end is taken from the germline J gene. The genes are TRBV29-1 and TRBJ1-2; tentatively, D is TRBD1 (6 bases). Germline values: CDR1 SQVTM, CDR2 ANQGSEA. This CDR3 region has 12 residues. The covered CDR3 bases are TGCAGCGCCGCGCGGGGGCAAGAGACC. Encoded protein: CSAARGQET. The full CDR3 protein reads CSAARGQETYTF.

In the case of this clone: Sequencing ends 3 residues short of the CDR3 end; the germline J gene provides the rest. The chain has TRBV2 and TRBJ1-3, with D tentatively TRBD1 (6 bases). The CDR3 is 15 amino acids. Germline V CDR1 and CDR2: SNHLY, FYNNEI. The V and J ends lost 3 bases and 3 bases respectively, with 12 bases between them. The CDR3 sequence is CASSDPGGHGNTIYF. The CDR3 DNA, read in part, is TGTGCCAGCAGTGACCCCGGGGGGCATGGAAACACC.

Regarding this clone: Read sequence stops 3 residues before the CDR3 end, and the germline J gene provides the missing end. This chain connects TRBV19 to TRBJ1-6, with D maybe TRBD1 (5 bases). The CDR3 is made up of 14 amino acids. Trimming pared 4 bases from V and 6 bases from J, leaving 10 bases between. Germline V gene sequence: CDR1 LNHDA, CDR2 SQIVND (reference sequence). This CDR3 is CASSKGLTNSPLHF. CDR3 DNA, as far as it was read: TGTGCCAGTAGTAAGGGGTTGACTAATTCACCC.

As to this clone: With the read ending 3 residues before the CDR3 end, the germline J gene is used to fill in that end. The J gene is TRBJ1-1, the V gene TRBV7-3; tentative D call: TRBD1 (6 bases). Trimming removed 1 base at V and 5 bases at J, with 8 bases between. The CDR3 extends over 13 amino acids. Germline V CDR1 and CDR2: SGHTA, FQGTGA. The CDR3 here is CASSLMQGTEAFF. Incomplete CDR3 DNA: TGTGCCAGCAGCTTAATGCAGGGGACTGAA. The variable domain in full, with the rest retrieved from reference TRBV7-3 and TRBJ1-1, is GAGVSQTPSNKVTEKGKYVELRCDPISGHTALYWYRQSLGQGPEFLIYFQGTGAADDSGLPNDRFFAVRPEGSVSTLKIQRTERGDSAVYLCASSLMQGTEAFFGQGTRLTVV.